The 14 T cell receptor beta chains presented below share a single source sample, sequenced in a study of T cell responses to AZD1222 COVID-19 vaccine. Generated by immunoSEQ multiplex PCR, the TCRdb table keeps only in-frame clones and is missing some. This sample yields around 220,000 clones, of which about 94% are seen a single time; 1.7% belongs to the top ten. The sequenced sample was peripheral blood, obtained 28 days after the second dose of the MenACWY control vaccine. The receptor set was obtained from an adult who received the MenACWY meningococcal vaccine as a control.

The chain is built from TRBV4-1 and TRBJ1-2, with D possibly being TRBD1 (6 bases). Trimming left V 3 bases short and J 3 bases short, with 11 bases between. This CDR3 comprises 14 residues. The V gene's germline CDR1 is MGHRA and CDR2 YSYEKL. CDR3 sequence (DNA): TGCGCCAGCAGCCAGACGGACAGATACTATGGCTACACCTTC. It specifies CASSQTDRYYGYTF.

Points on this clone: Other DNA sequences in the same sample also yield this CDR3. V gene TRBV29-1 combines with J gene TRBJ1-2, with D possibly matching TRBD1 (5 bases). This CDR3 is built from 13 residues. Germline CDR1 and CDR2: SQVTM and ANQGSEA. Trimming shortened V by 4 bases and J by 1 base, and 10 bases separated the two germline ends. Here the CDR3 reads CSVGSGGNYGYTF. The CDR3 bases are TGCAGCGTTGGTTCTGGGGGTAACTATGGCTACACCTTC.

In its sample, this clone was seen once. This sequence joins TRBV13 and TRBJ2-7, with D perhaps TRBD2 (6 bases). CDR1 and CDR2 (germline): PRHDT, FYEKMQ (reference sequence). The CDR3 is 13 residues long. V lost 3 bases, J lost 9 bases, and 15 bases lay in between. The CDR3: CASSLSLGGRQYF. The CDR3 DNA is TGTGCCAGCAGCTTGTCTCTAGGAGGGAGGCAGTACTTC.

For the CDR3, the DNA is TGTGCCAGCAGCGGAGCTGGTAGCGGGAGGGCCTACAATGAGCAGTTCTTC. It codes for CASSGAGSGRAYNEQFF. The chain has TRBV9 and TRBJ2-1; 11 nucleotides line up with TRBD2. Trimming took 3 bases from V and 2 from J; bases not matched to a gene: 7. This CDR3 contains 17 residues. Germline-derived CDR1 and CDR2 are SGDLS and YYNGEE.

This clone showed up just a few times. The V and J genes are TRBV5-5 and TRBJ2-2; D is ambiguous. The length of the CDR3 is 15 residues. Germline V gene lookup returns CDR1 SGHKS and CDR2 YYEKEE (reference sequence). Trimming removed 4 bases at V and 1 base at J, with 11 bases between. CDR3 loop: CASSVVALNTGELFF. CDR3 sequence (DNA): TGTGCCAGCAGCGTGGTGGCACTGAACACCGGGGAGCTGTTTTTT.

V and J are TRBV11-1 and TRBJ1-1; 8 positions agree with TRBD1. The germline V gene has CDR1 SGHAT and CDR2 FQDESV (reference sequence). Trimming took 5 bases from V and 3 from J; bases not matched to a gene: 2. This CDR3 comprises 13 residues. CDR3 region: CASSLDRDTEAFF. DNA of the CDR3: TGTGCCAGCAGCCTGGACAGGGACACTGAAGCTTTCTTT.

This chain joins TRBV13 and TRBJ2-2; 8 bases are shared with TRBD1. CDR1 and CDR2 from the germline V gene are PRHDT and FYEKMQ (reference sequence). The CDR3 length is 14 residues. The V segment lost 4 bases and the J segment 5 bases; nucleotides outside the gene matches: 3. The CDR3 loop is CASSSTGETGELFF. CDR3 nucleotide sequence: TGTGCCAGCAGCTCGACAGGGGAGACCGGGGAGCTGTTTTTT.

The rearrangement joins TRBV3-1 (or the pseudogene TRBV3-2) to TRBJ2-3; perhaps D is TRBD1 or TRBD2 (6 bases each). CDR1 and CDR2 (germline): LGHDT, YNNKEL (reference sequence). The CDR3 has 13 residues. Trimming shortened V by 4 bases and J by 6 bases, and 11 bases separated the two germline ends. CDR3 DNA sequence: TGTGCCAGCAGCCCGGGGGCCCCGGATACGCAGTATTTT. The encoded protein is CASSPGAPDTQYF.

Here the CDR3 reads CASSEEGDPYTEAFF. CDR3 nucleotides: TGTGCCAGCAGTGAAGAGGGGGACCCATACACTGAAGCTTTCTTT. The chain employs TRBV6-1 and TRBJ1-1; tentative D call: TRBD1 (6 bases). Germline CDR1 reads MNHNS; CDR2 reads SASEGT. The CDR3 is 15 amino acids. V was shortened by 1 base and J by 3 bases, with 12 bases between the two germline ends.

This chain links TRBV7-6 with TRBJ2-7; 10 positions agree with TRBD1. CDR1 is SGHVS and CDR2 is FNYEAQ in the germline V gene. J lost 2 bases, V lost 5 bases, and 3 bases had no gene match. The CDR3 is 14 residues long. CDR3 in DNA: TGTGCCAGCAGCCCCGGGACAGGGGCCTACGAGCAGTACTTC. Protein sequence: CASSPGTGAYEQYF.

This chain uses TRBV7-2 with TRBJ2-1, with 9 bases lining up with TRBD2. Germline CDR1 and CDR2: SGHTA and FQGNSA. Trimming removed 2 bases from V and 4 bases from J; junction bases left unmatched: 6. The CDR3 is 16 amino acids. Written as DNA, the CDR3 is TGTGCCAGCAGCTTATTTCTAGCGGGAATATACAATGAGCAGTTCTTC. Its translation is CASSLFLAGIYNEQFF.

The chain combines TRBV7-3 with TRBJ2-3; the match to TRBD2 covers 9 bases. The CDR3 loop spans 15 amino acids. Germline V gene sequence: CDR1 SGHTA, CDR2 FQGTGA. J was trimmed by 1 base and V by 5 bases; bases with no gene match: 4. In DNA form, the CDR3 reads TGTGCCAGCAGCCCATTAGCGGGGGGCACAGATACGCAGTATTTT. This translates into CASSPLAGGTDTQYF. Filled out from reference TRBV7-3 and TRBJ2-3, the complete variable domain reads GAGVSQTPSNKVTEKGKYVELRCDPISGHTALYWYRQSLGQGPEFLIYFQGTGAADDSGLPNDRFFAVRPEGSVSTLKIQRTERGDSAVYLCASSPLAGGTDTQYFGPGTRLTVL.

The V and J genes are TRBV10-3 and TRBJ1-5; a possible D gene is TRBD1 (5 bases). Germline V gene data show CDR1 as ENHRY and CDR2 as SYGVKD. The CDR3 runs 14 residues. V was pared by 4 bases and J by 2 bases, with 9 bases between. The CDR3 DNA sequence: TGTGCCATCAGTGGGCAGGGCGGCAATCAGCCCCAGCATTTT. Its translation is CAISGQGGNQPQHF.

The chain is built from TRBV9 and TRBJ2-4, with a weak D call TRBD1 (5 bases). CDR1 and CDR2 (germline): SGDLS, YYNGEE. The CDR3 spans 14 residues. Trimming removed 0 bases from V and 8 bases from J, with 12 bases in between. CDR3 region: CASSVDGASDIQYF. CDR3 nucleotide sequence: TGTGCCAGCAGCGTAGATGGGGCTTCGGACATTCAGTACTTC.